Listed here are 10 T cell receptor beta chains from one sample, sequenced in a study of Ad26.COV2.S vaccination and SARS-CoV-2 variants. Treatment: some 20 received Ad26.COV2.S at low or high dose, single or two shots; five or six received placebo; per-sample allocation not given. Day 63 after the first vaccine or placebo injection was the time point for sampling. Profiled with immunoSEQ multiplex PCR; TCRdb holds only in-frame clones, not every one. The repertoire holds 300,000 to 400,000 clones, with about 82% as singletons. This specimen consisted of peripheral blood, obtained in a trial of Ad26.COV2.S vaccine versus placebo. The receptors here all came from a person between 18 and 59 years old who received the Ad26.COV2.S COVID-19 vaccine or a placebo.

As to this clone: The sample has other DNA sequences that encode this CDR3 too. The CDR3 bases are TGTGCCAGCAGTGAAGGGGGCTATGGCTACACCTTC. Encoded protein: CASSEGGYGYTF. V and J are TRBV6-1 and TRBJ1-2; D is unclear. Germline lookup yields CDR1 MNHNS and CDR2 SASEGT. Trimming removed 1 base from V and 4 bases from J, with 4 bases in between. The CDR3 is 12 residues long.

CDR3 protein: CASSQDRAHYGYTF. The CDR3 coding sequence is TGTGCCAGCAGTCAAGACAGGGCCCACTATGGCTACACCTTC. The chain couples TRBV16 to TRBJ1-2; TRBD1 matches at 7 bases. The CDR3 totals 14 residues. J was trimmed by 3 bases and V by 6 bases; bases with no gene match: 7. Germline CDR1 reads KGHSY; CDR2 reads FQNENV.

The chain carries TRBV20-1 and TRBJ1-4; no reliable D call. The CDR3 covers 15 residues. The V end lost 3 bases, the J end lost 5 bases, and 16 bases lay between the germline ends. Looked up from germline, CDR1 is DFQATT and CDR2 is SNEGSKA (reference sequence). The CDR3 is CSASFDALLNEKLFF. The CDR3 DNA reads TGCAGTGCTAGTTTTGACGCACTGCTCAATGAAAAACTGTTTTTT.

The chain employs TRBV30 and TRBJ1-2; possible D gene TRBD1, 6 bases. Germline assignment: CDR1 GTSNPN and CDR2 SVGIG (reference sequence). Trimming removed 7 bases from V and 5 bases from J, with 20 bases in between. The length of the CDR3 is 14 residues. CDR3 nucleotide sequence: TGTGCCTCGAGAGCCTTCAGGGGAACTTATGGCTACACCTTC. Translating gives CASRAFRGTYGYTF.

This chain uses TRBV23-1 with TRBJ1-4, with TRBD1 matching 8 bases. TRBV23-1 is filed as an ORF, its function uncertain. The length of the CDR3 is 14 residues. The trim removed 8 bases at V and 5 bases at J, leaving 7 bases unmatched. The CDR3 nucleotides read TGCGCCAGCCGAAATGGACAGGGAAATGAAAAACTGTTTTTT. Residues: CASRNGQGNEKLFF.

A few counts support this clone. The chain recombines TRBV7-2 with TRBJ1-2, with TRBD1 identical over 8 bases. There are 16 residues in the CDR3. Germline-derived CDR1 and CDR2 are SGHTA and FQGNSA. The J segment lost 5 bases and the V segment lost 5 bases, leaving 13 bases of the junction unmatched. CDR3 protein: CASSPRVVGQEYGYTF. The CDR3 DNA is TGTGCCAGCAGCCCCCGAGTGGTGGGACAGGAGTATGGCTACACCTTC. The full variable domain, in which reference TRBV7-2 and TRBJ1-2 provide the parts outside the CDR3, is GAGVSQSPSNKVTEKGKDVELRCDPISGHTALYWYRQSLGQGLEFLIYFQGNSAPDKSGLPSDRFSAERTGGSVSTLTIQRTQQEDSAVYLCASSPRVVGQEYGYTFGSGTRLTVV.

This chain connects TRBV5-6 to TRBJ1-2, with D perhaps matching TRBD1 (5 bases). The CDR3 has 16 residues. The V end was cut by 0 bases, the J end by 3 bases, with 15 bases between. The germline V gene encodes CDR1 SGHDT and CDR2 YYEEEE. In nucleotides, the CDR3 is TGTGCCAGCAGCTTGGTTGTTCAGGGAGGCGACTATGGCTACACCTTC. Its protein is CASSLVVQGGDYGYTF.

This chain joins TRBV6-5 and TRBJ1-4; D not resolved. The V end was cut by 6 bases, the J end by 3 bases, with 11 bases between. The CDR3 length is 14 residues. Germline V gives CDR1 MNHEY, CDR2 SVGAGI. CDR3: CASREGDSNEKLFF. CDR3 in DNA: TGTGCCAGCAGAGAGGGTGATTCTAATGAAAAACTGTTTTTT.

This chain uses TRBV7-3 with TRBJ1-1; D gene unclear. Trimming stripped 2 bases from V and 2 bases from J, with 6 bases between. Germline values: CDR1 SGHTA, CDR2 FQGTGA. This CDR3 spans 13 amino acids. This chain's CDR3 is CASSLQANTEAFF. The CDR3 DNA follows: TGTGCCAGCAGCTTACAGGCAAACACTGAAGCTTTCTTT.

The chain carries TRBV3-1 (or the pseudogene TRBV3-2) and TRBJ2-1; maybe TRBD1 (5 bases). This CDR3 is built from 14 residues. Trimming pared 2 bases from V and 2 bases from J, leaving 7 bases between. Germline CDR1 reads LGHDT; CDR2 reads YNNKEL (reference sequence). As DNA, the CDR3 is TGTGCCAGCAGCCAACAGGGTACCTACAATGAGCAGTTCTTC. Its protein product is CASSQQGTYNEQFF.